This TCR beta chain emerged from a study of blood T cells in healthy people across ages. For the study at large: About one barcoded beta molecule per two T cells was the capture yield of template switching.

A sample-barcoded 5' primer and a J-beta primer mix were used in a second PCR of about 7 to 12 cycles. One entry per CDR3 protein, called by TCRdb with MiXCR from the 5' RACE reads. The sample comprises a few hundred thousand distinct CDR3 sequences, 25% to 30% of which are singletons, and roughly 18% rests with the top ten. Peripheral blood, roughly 9.3 milliliters per donor, was collected. Study-wide points: A roughly linear fall in TCR beta diversity per million T cells was seen with increasing age. Lack of knowledge of donor CMV status possibly confounded expanded clonotype changes.

In the case of this clonotype: Its specificity is not known.

This CDR3 region has 18 residues. J gave up 0 bases and V 5 bases, and 9 bases lay outside the gene matches. Germline V gene sequence: CDR1 KGHSH, CDR2 LQKENI. This TCR was sampled from a woman in her 70s in good health. The chain uses TRBV18 and TRBJ2-6, with 8 nucleotides matching TRBD1. Sequencing was done on a sample of blood. CDR3 sequence: CASSSRTGSSSGANVLTF. DNA for the CDR3: TGTGCCAGCTCATCGAGGACAGGGTCAAGCTCTGGGGCCAACGTCCTGACTTTC.